The rows below give T cell receptor beta chains drawn from one sample of a study of CD8+ T cells in alopecia areata. Method: immunoSEQ multiplex PCR; TCRdb's copy keeps in-frame clones and lacks some. The sample records about 97,000 clones, 35% to 45% being singletons. Sequencing was carried out using CD4+ T cells sorted from blood. The origin of the receptors is a human donor with alopecia areata. CDR3s include the opening cysteine and the closing phenylalanine or tryptophan. The D gene is left open where the match is weak. Size tells how often a clone was seen (once, few, many) or the class of an expanded clone, and some rows leave it out.

cdr3_length	clone_size	v_call	j_call	d_call	cdr3_nt	cdr3_aa
15	-	TRBV4-3	TRBJ2-7	-	TGCGCCAGCAGCCAAGAGATGAGGGGGTTGTACGAGCAGTACTTC	CASSQEMRGLYEQYF
11	-	TRBV10-3	TRBJ2-7	-	TGTGCCATCAGTGGCAGTTACGAGCAGTACTTC	CAISGSYEQYF
17	few	TRBV5-6	TRBJ1-5	TRBD1	TGTGCCAGCAGCTTTTGGACAGGGGATAGTAGCAATCAGCCCCAGCATTTT	CASSFWTGDSSNQPQHF
13	-	TRBV29-1	TRBJ2-1	-	TGCAGCGTCCAGAGGGACCTCGCAGGAGAGCAGTTCTTC	CSVQRDLAGEQFF
13	-	TRBV30	TRBJ1-6	-	TGTGCCTGGAGGCAGGGGAATAATTCACCCCTCCACTTT	CAWRQGNNSPLHF
14	once	TRBV30	TRBJ1-5	-	TGTGCCTGGAGTGCGCGGGGGGGGAAATGGCCCCAGCATTTT	CAWSARGGKWPQHF
12	-	TRBV30	TRBJ1-1	-	TGTGCCTGGAGTGTCTGGAACACTGAAGCTTTCTTT	CAWSVWNTEAFF
14	few	TRBV5-1	TRBJ2-7	TRBD2	TGCGCCAGCAGCCGTAGCGGGACAACCTACGAGCAGTACTTC	CASSRSGTTYEQYF
16	-	TRBV5-6	TRBJ2-5	-	TGTGCCAGCAGCTTTTTTCGGACAGAGCCTGGGGAGACCCAGTACTTC	CASSFFRTEPGETQYF
13	-	TRBV6-6	TRBJ1-2	-	TGTGCCAGCAGTCCCGAAGGGATTGGTGGCTACACCTTC	CASSPEGIGGYTF